This T cell receptor (beta chain) came from a study of T-cell memory formation after mild COVID-19. Looking at the study overall: In these data, TCR clusters were largely donor specific.

Germline V gene sequence: CDR1 SGHTA, CDR2 FQGNSA. The CDR3 spans 15 residues. Trimming shortened V by 5 bases and J by 3 bases, and 16 bases separated the two germline ends. A few counts support this clonotype. Its specificity is unknown. cDNA libraries for TCR alpha and TCR beta, carrying sample barcodes and UMIs, came from 5'RACE with constant-segment primers. Using its own MiXCR run on the 5' RACE reads, TCRdb lists one record per CDR3 protein. Among 200,000 or so distinct CDR3 sequences, around 9.5% were seen once, and the ten largest hold 3.5% to 4%. Regarding the study as a whole: From day 15 to 85, contracting clones were balanced between CD4 and CD8, whereas later expanders leaned toward CD4+. The pre-infection memory compartment contained some responding clones, suggesting cross-reactive memory joined.

J is TRBJ1-2 and V is TRBV7-2, with D possibly TRBD1 on 6 matching bases. Sequencing input: PBMCs or a T cell subset sorted from them (not recorded which). This clonotype originated in a man aged 18 to 35 who had mild COVID-19 (a few samples of this study predate the infection). Cell type and time point are not known. CDR3 nucleotides: TGTGCCAGCAGCCCGGACAGCCCAAGGGACTATGGCTACACCTTC. It codes for CASSPDSPRDYGYTF.